The rows below give T cell receptor beta chains drawn from one sample of a study of blood T cell repertoires in COVID-19. Sequencing used immunoSEQ multiplex PCR; TCRdb keeps in-frame clones, though not all of them. The data show fewer than 250,000 clones, with 65% to 85% seen just once and 3.2% held by the top ten. The sample comprised PBMCs or T cells enriched from blood (not recorded which). These receptors originate from a woman between 25 and 40 years old who had recovered from COVID-19. The CDR3 runs from the conserved cysteine through the conserved F or W. The order of the fields is V gene, J gene, D gene, clone size, CDR3 DNA, CDR3 protein. A D gene is named only where the DNA matches it firmly. Expanded clones get a size class; other rows say once, few or many, or leave the size out.

>TRBV7-2|TRBJ2-2|TRBD2|few
TGTGCCAGCAGCCTTAGCGGGAGGGGCACCGGGGAGCTGTTTTTT
CASSLSGRGTGELFF
>TRBV27|TRBJ2-7|TRBD1|NA
TGTGCCAGCAGTTCCCTTCAGACAGGGAACGAGCAGTACTTC
CASSSLQTGNEQYF
>TRBV18|TRBJ1-1|NA|NA
TGTGCCAGCTCCCCCCTCTCCTCCGCTGAAGCTTTCTTT
CASSPLSSAEAFF
>TRBV11-2|TRBJ1-2|NA|NA
TGTGCCAGCAGCGATATCACAGCCATCTATGGCTACACCTTC
CASSDITAIYGYTF
>TRBV2|TRBJ1-5|TRBD1|NA
TGTGCCAGCAGGCGTAGACAGGGGGGCAATCAGCCCCAGCATTTT
CASRRRQGGNQPQHF
>TRBV5-1|TRBJ2-3|NA|NA
TGCGCCAGCAGCTTTGGCAGGGGTGCAGATACGCAGTATTTT
CASSFGRGADTQYF
>TRBV28|TRBJ1-5|TRBD1|NA
TGTGCCAGCAGTTTCTCGGACAGGGACAATCAGCCCCAGCATTTT
CASSFSDRDNQPQHF
>TRBV6-5|TRBJ1-2|TRBD1|NA
TGTGCCAGCAGTTACCGACAGGGAAAAGATGGCTACACCTTC
CASSYRQGKDGYTF
>TRBV19|TRBJ2-6|NA|NA
TGTGCCAGTAGTCTGACACTCTCTGGGGCCAACGTCCTGACTTTC
CASSLTLSGANVLTF
>TRBV2|TRBJ2-3|TRBD2|NA
TGTGCCAGCAGTGAAGGGGACTACCGCACGTATACGCAGTATTTT
CASSEGDYRTYTQYF
>TRBV11-2|TRBJ1-3|NA|NA
TGTGCCAGCAGCTTAGAGTCTCGTTGGGCAGTCTCTGGAAACACCATATATTTT
CASSLESRWAVSGNTIYF
>TRBV7-9|TRBJ1-1|NA|NA
TGTGCCAGCAGCTTCCGTGAGTGGGACACGAACACTGAAGCTTTCTTT
CASSFREWDTNTEAFF
>TRBV19|TRBJ1-5|NA|NA
TGTGCCAGTACCCCCTATGGATCAGGGGACAATCAGCCCCAGCATTTT
CASTPYGSGDNQPQHF
>TRBV28|TRBJ2-1|NA|NA
TGTGCCAGCAGAATACCTCTGCGCAATGAGCAGTTCTTC
CASRIPLRNEQFF
>TRBV20-1|TRBJ1-2|NA|NA
TGCAGTGCTAGTCCCCCCGGTTACTATGGCTACACCTTC
CSASPPGYYGYTF
>TRBV25-1|TRBJ1-6|TRBD1|NA
TGTGCCAGCAGTGAAAGACAGGGATTAAATTCACCCCTCCACTTT
CASSERQGLNSPLHF
>TRBV6-4|TRBJ2-2|NA|many
TGTGCCAGCGGTGAAGGGGACACCGGGGAGCTGTTTTTT
CASGEGDTGELFF
>TRBV18|TRBJ2-7|TRBD2|NA
TGTGCCAGCTCACGGACCGGGACTAGCAGCAACGAGCAGTACTTC
CASSRTGTSSNEQYF
>TRBV24-1|TRBJ1-4|TRBD1|NA
TGTGCCACCAGTAGACCTAGGGACAGTGCAACTAATGAAAAACTGTTTTTT
CATSRPRDSATNEKLFF
>TRBV11-2|TRBJ2-5|TRBD1|NA
TGTGCCAGCAGCTCGTATGTGGGGACAGGGGGCAGCCAGTACTTC
CASSSYVGTGGSQYF
>TRBV7-2|TRBJ2-4|NA|NA
TGTGCCAGCAGCTTAGTTTACCGGGATAAAAACATTCAGTACTTC
CASSLVYRDKNIQYF
>TRBV5-8|TRBJ2-2|TRBD1|NA
TGTGCCAGCAGCTTGGACAGGGGGCGTTTGTCCGGGGAGCTGTTTTTT
CASSLDRGRLSGELFF
>TRBV10-3|TRBJ2-5|TRBD2|NA
TGTGCCATCAGTGAGGCCTCTAGCGGGAGGGCCCCAGAGACCCAGTACTTC
CAISEASSGRAPETQYF
>TRBV7-2|TRBJ2-5|TRBD1|NA
TGTGCCAGCAGCTTAGAAGGGCTAGTCGGGACAGGGCAAGAGACCCAGTACTTC
CASSLEGLVGTGQETQYF
>TRBV7-3|TRBJ1-2|TRBD1|NA
TGTGCCAGCAGCCTGACCGGGACAGGGGCGTATGGCTACACCTTC
CASSLTGTGAYGYTF
>TRBV7-9|TRBJ1-1|NA|NA
TGTGCCAGCAGCCGAGACACCTCCGCCATGAACACTGAAGCTTTCTTT
CASSRDTSAMNTEAFF
>TRBV7-2|TRBJ1-1|TRBD1|NA
TGTGCCAGCAGCGAGGGACAGGGAATCACTGAAGCTTTCTTT
CASSEGQGITEAFF
>TRBV7-9|TRBJ1-4|TRBD1|NA
TGTGCCAGCAGCTTAGGGACAGGGGGTGAAAAACTGTTTTTT
CASSLGTGGEKLFF
>TRBV7-3|TRBJ2-1|NA|NA
TGTGCCAGCAGCTTTGGGGTGGGAGTCCATGAGCAGTTCTTC
CASSFGVGVHEQFF
>TRBV6-5|TRBJ1-2|NA|NA
TGTGCCAGCAGTAGCGCGTACGGCTACACCTTC
CASSSAYGYTF
>TRBV18|TRBJ1-6|TRBD1|NA
TGTGCCAGCTCGCAGGACAGGGGTTCACCCCTCCACTTT
CASSQDRGSPLHF
>TRBV14|TRBJ2-3|NA|NA
TGTGCCAGCAGCGGGGACTCACCGGGACCGGGAACCACAGATACGCAGTATTTT
CASSGDSPGPGTTDTQYF
>TRBV5-4|TRBJ1-4|NA|once
TGTGCCAGCAGCTTGGGGGGCGCTGGCAATGAAAAACTGTTTTTT
CASSLGGAGNEKLFF
>TRBV19|TRBJ1-2|NA|NA
TGTGCCAGTAGTATAGTTACATCTAACTATGGCTACACCTTC
CASSIVTSNYGYTF
>TRBV12-3/TRBV12-4|TRBJ1-2|NA|NA
TGTGCCAGCAGTTTTAGTGCCTACTATGGCTACACCTTC
CASSFSAYYGYTF
>TRBV19|TRBJ1-5|TRBD1|few
TGTGCCAGTAGTATAGCCGTGGGACAGTTATATCAGCCCCAGCATTTT
CASSIAVGQLYQPQHF
>TRBV18|TRBJ2-5|TRBD1|NA
TGTGCCAGCTCACCACCCCAGGGGGCCCAGCGAGGGGCAGAGACCCAGTACTTC
CASSPPQGAQRGAETQYF